This T cell receptor beta chain was captured by sequencing in a study of CD4 T cells in relation to SARS-CoV-2 and coronaviruses. Looked up from germline, CDR1 is SGDLS and CDR2 is YYNGEE. CDR3 length: 14 amino acids. The germline V and J ends were trimmed by 6 bases and 7 bases, with 14 bases remaining between them. More than 8.5 x 10^4 naive or memory CD4+ cells were cultured with CEF peptides for about 10 days. About this clone: No antigen is known for it.

Assay used: immunoSEQ multiplex PCR; TCRdb lists only in-frame clones, some missing. The data contain about 35,000 clones, about 86% of them singletons. The sample comprised naive CD4+ T cells from PBMCs, cultured in vitro. Subset given: naive CD4+ T cells isolated by negative enrichment. This sequence originates from an adult with COVID-19. J is TRBJ1-6 and V is TRBV9; no definite D call. CDR3 nucleotide sequence: TGTGCCAGCAAGGCGAGCCAGGAAAATTCACCCCTCCACTTT. This encodes CASKASQENSPLHF.